Presented here are 19 T cell receptor beta chains from one specimen sequenced in a study of T-cell memory formation after mild COVID-19. TCRdb reanalysed the 5' RACE reads using MiXCR and keeps one entry per CDR3 protein. The sample lists some 290,000 distinct CDR3 sequences, around 16% occurring once. Source material: PBMCs or a T cell subset sorted from them (not recorded which). The origin of the receptors is a young man who had mild COVID-19 (a few samples of this study predate the infection). Cell type and time point are not known.

This clonotype came up a few times. J is TRBJ2-3 and V is TRBV6-5, with 11 bases fitting TRBD2. Unmatched junction bases numbered 9, after V lost 6 bases and J lost 4 bases. The CDR3 is made up of 16 amino acids. CDR1 and CDR2 from the germline V gene are MNHEY and SVGAGI. This chain's CDR3 is CASSRTLAGGADTQYF. DNA of the CDR3: TGTGCCAGCAGCCGGACCCTAGCGGGGGGCGCAGATACGCAGTATTTT.

This clonotype came up a few times. This sequence joins TRBV6-1 and TRBJ1-1; 9 bases fit TRBD1. The germline V gene has CDR1 MNHNS and CDR2 SASEGT. CDR3 length: 17 amino acids. The V segment lost 8 bases and the J segment 3 bases; nucleotides outside the gene matches: 16. CDR3 coding DNA: TGTGCCAGCCGAACGACACCGGGACAGGGAAGGCACACTGAAGCTTTCTTT. This translates into CASRTTPGQGRHTEAFF.

This clonotype showed up just a few times. The V call is TRBV9, the J call TRBJ2-6; D is unresolved. Trimming cost V 3 bases and J 2 bases, with 6 bases left between them. The CDR3 is 14 residues long. CDR1 and CDR2 (germline): SGDLS, YYNGEE. CDR3 sequence (DNA): TGTGCCAGCAGCGCCCCTCCTGGGGCCAACGTCCTGACTTTC. Translating gives CASSAPPGANVLTF.

The V gene is TRBV2, the J gene TRBJ2-7; 9 bases fit TRBD1. The CDR3 covers 22 residues. Germline V gene sequence: CDR1 SNHLY, CDR2 FYNNEI. With V trimmed by 5 bases and J by 7 bases, 33 bases remained unmatched. For the CDR3, the DNA is TGTGCCAGCAGTACCGGGACAGGGTTGCGTCTGGTGGCGGCTTGGCCTCTGGTGGAGCAGTACTTC. Protein: CASSTGTGLRLVAAWPLVEQYF.

This clonotype was counted ten times or more. The V call is TRBV5-1, the J call TRBJ2-3, with no clear D. Germline CDR1 SGHRS, CDR2 YFSETQ. Trimming cost V 7 bases and J 2 bases, with 11 bases left between them. The CDR3 covers 13 residues. This chain's CDR3 is CASRVPHTDTQYF. As DNA, the CDR3 is TGCGCCAGCCGGGTACCGCACACAGATACGCAGTATTTT.

This chain uses TRBV27 with TRBJ1-1; D may be TRBD1 (5 bases). Between the trimmed V and J ends, which lost 2 bases and 1 base, there was a span of 11 bases. Germline V gives CDR1 MNHEY, CDR2 SMNVEV (reference sequence). This CDR3 spans 15 amino acids. DNA of the CDR3: TGTGCCAGCAGTTTAATCGCGGGGGGGAACACTGAAGCTTTCTTT. Translated, it gives CASSLIAGGNTEAFF.

This clonotype was found a few times. This rearrangement joins TRBV12-3 or TRBV12-4 to TRBJ1-2, with D uncertain. V lost 4 bases to trimming and J lost 4 bases, with 7 bases between them. This CDR3 is built from 12 residues. The CDR3 DNA is TGTGCCAGCAGTTACGGGTTCTATGGCTACACCTTC. Translating it yields CASSYGFYGYTF.

This clonotype was detected only a few times. The chain combines TRBV20-1 with TRBJ1-3, with TRBD1 matching over 10 bases. This CDR3 spans 13 amino acids. Trimming removed 6 bases from V and 7 bases from J; junction bases left unmatched: 6. Germline V gene lookup returns CDR1 DFQATT and CDR2 SNEGSKA (reference sequence). CDR3 protein: CSADRGPGNTIYF. The CDR3 DNA is TGCAGTGCAGACAGGGGGCCCGGGAACACCATATATTTT.

The rearrangement joins TRBV19 to TRBJ1-2; 8 nucleotides agree with TRBD1. With V trimmed by 8 bases and J by 5 bases, 4 bases remained unmatched. The germline V gene has CDR1 LNHDA and CDR2 SQIVND (reference sequence). This CDR3 comprises 12 residues. For the CDR3, the DNA is TGTGCCAGTTCAAGGACAGGGTATGGCTACACCTTC. Translated, it gives CASSRTGYGYTF.

V is TRBV6-2 or TRBV6-3 and J is TRBJ1-5; TRBD1 aligns across 7 bases. V was clipped by 6 bases and J by 10 bases; unmatched bases: 6. This CDR3 has 12 amino acids. Germline V CDR1 and CDR2: MNHEY, SVGEGT. CDR3 coding DNA: TGTGCCAGCAGGCCCAGGGGGGAACCCCAGCATTTT. Translating gives CASRPRGEPQHF.

The chain is built from TRBV18 and TRBJ1-1, with a possible D match to TRBD1 (5 bases). There are 12 residues in the CDR3. V lost 8 bases and J 8 bases, leaving 15 bases between the germline ends. CDR1 KGHSH and CDR2 LQKENI come from the germline V gene. CDR3 in amino acids: CASEPATAEAFF. The CDR3 DNA reads TGTGCCAGCGAGCCTGCGACAGCCGAAGCTTTCTTT.

This clonotype was seen only once. The chain recombines TRBV3-1 with TRBJ2-5; TRBD1 aligns across 8 bases. This CDR3 spans 15 amino acids. With 4 bases clipped from V and 5 bases from J, the junction kept 9 bases outside the gene matches. Germline CDR1 is LGHDT and CDR2 is YNNKEL (reference sequence). CDR3 nucleotide sequence: TGTGCCAGCAGCCGGACGACAGGGGCTGGGGAGACCCAGTACTTC. Amino acids: CASSRTTGAGETQYF.

CDR3 in amino acids: CASSLSRDRARAGELFF. As DNA, the CDR3 is TGTGCCAGCAGCTTATCCCGGGACAGGGCGAGGGCCGGGGAGCTGTTTTTT. The chain carries TRBV11-3 and TRBJ2-2; TRBD1 agrees at 9 bases. The V segment lost 2 bases and the J segment 6 bases; nucleotides outside the gene matches: 10. Germline CDR1 is SGHNT and CDR2 is YENEEA. This CDR3 is built from 17 residues. Using reference TRBV11-3 and TRBJ2-2 for the parts outside the CDR3, the full variable domain is EAGVVQSPRYKIIEKKQPVAFWCNPISGHNTLYWYLQNLGQGPELLIRYENEEAVDDSQLPKDRFSAERLKGVDSTLKIQPAELGDSAVYLCASSLSRDRARAGELFFGEGSRLTVL.

This clonotype turned up a few times. The chain uses TRBV29-1 and TRBJ2-3; D uncertain. This CDR3 has 12 residues. With 3 bases removed from V and 1 base from J, the gap between germline ends came to 5 bases. CDR1 is SQVTM, CDR2 ANQGSEA, per germline. CDR3 loop: CSVDSGTDTQYF. CDR3 nucleotide sequence: TGCAGCGTTGACAGCGGCACAGATACGCAGTATTTT.

There are a few counts of this clonotype. The chain carries TRBV4-1 and TRBJ2-7; weak D call: TRBD1 (6 bases). Germline assignment: CDR1 MGHRA and CDR2 YSYEKL. The CDR3 has 18 residues. The V end lost 1 base, the J end lost 2 bases, and 21 bases lay between the germline ends. The CDR3 reads CASSQARTDGLGTYEQYF. The DNA of the CDR3 is TGCGCCAGCAGCCAAGCCCGGACAGATGGGCTTGGGACCTACGAGCAGTACTTC.

This rearrangement joins TRBV5-6 to TRBJ2-1; 10 bases are shared with TRBD2. The CDR3 is made up of 17 amino acids. The junction had 8 bases not matched to a gene; V was cut back by 5 bases and J by 0 bases. The germline V gene encodes CDR1 SGHDT and CDR2 YYEEEE. This CDR3 reads CASRRGSGGSSYNEQFF. As DNA, the CDR3 is TGTGCCAGCAGGAGGGGTAGCGGGGGGAGCTCCTACAATGAGCAGTTCTTC.

This clonotype came up a few times. The chain employs TRBV7-2 and TRBJ1-5; 7 bases agree with TRBD1. V shed 4 bases, J shed 0 bases, and the junction held 3 bases outside the gene matches. The CDR3 has 15 residues. Germline V gene lookup returns CDR1 SGHTA and CDR2 FQGNSA. This CDR3 reads CASSSGTASNQPQHF. DNA of the CDR3: TGTGCCAGCAGCTCCGGGACAGCTAGCAATCAGCCCCAGCATTTT.

This clonotype has a handful of counts. The chain recombines TRBV15 with TRBJ2-1; D may be TRBD1 (6 bases). The CDR3 totals 14 residues. CDR1 is LNHNV and CDR2 is YYDKDF in the germline V gene (reference sequence). V dropped 3 bases and J dropped 5 bases, with 11 bases sitting between them. The CDR3 DNA sequence: TGTGCCACCAGCAGGCGAGGGGGAGACAATGAGCAGTTCTTC. Translating it yields CATSRRGGDNEQFF.

This chain connects TRBV10-3 to TRBJ1-1, with 8 bases matching TRBD1. The CDR3 runs to 14 residues. Germline CDR1 ENHRY, CDR2 SYGVKD. The junction had 7 bases not matched to a gene; V was cut back by 4 bases and J by 6 bases. Here the CDR3 DNA reads TGTGCCATCAGTGGACAGGGGCTAGTCGCTGAAGCTTTCTTT. It translates to CAISGQGLVAEAFF.